The 26 T cell receptor beta chains listed next were all sequenced from one sample in a study of T cells in Graves' hyperthyroidism and ophthalmopathy. Researchers amplified the TCR beta CDR3 regions from RNA transcripts. A first-round RT-PCR of the TCR CDR3 used the HTBI primer set. MiXCR, applied by TCRdb to the multiplex PCR reads, yields one record per CDR3 protein. The profile covers approximately 400,000 distinct CDR3 sequences, with more than 13% appearing a single time and around 27% taken by the ten largest. Sequencing used blood. These receptors originate from a middle-aged man with Graves' ophthalmopathy.

This clonotype occurred many times. The chain links TRBV12-3 or TRBV12-4 to TRBJ1-2, with a possible D match to TRBD1 (5 bases). The ends were cut back, 1 base at V and 7 bases at J, with 10 bases in the middle. The length of the CDR3 is 13 residues. The CDR3 reads CASSLGIQGGYTF. CDR3 coding DNA: TGTGCCAGCAGTTTAGGAATCCAGGGTGGCTACACCTTC.

There are many counts of this clonotype. The chain joins TRBV20-1 to TRBJ2-7, with TRBD2 identical over 7 bases. CDR1 is DFQATT and CDR2 is SNEGSKA in the germline V gene (reference sequence). The CDR3 has 14 amino acids. V dropped 3 bases and J dropped 6; count of bases not matched to a gene: 11. In nucleotides, the CDR3 is TGCAGTGCTAGGGGGGGGTTAGGGGCGGCCGAGCAGTACTTC. It encodes CSARGGLGAAEQYF.

Many counts were recorded for this clonotype. This chain joins TRBV7-3 and TRBJ2-7; TRBD1 matches 8 bases. This CDR3 has 13 residues. Germline V gene lookup returns CDR1 SGHTA and CDR2 FQGTGA. The J segment lost 5 bases and the V segment lost 4 bases, leaving 4 bases of the junction unmatched. CDR3 DNA: TGTGCCAGCAGCTGGGGACAGGAAAACGAGCAGTACTTC. This gives the protein CASSWGQENEQYF.

This clonotype was observed many times. The chain employs TRBV6-2 or TRBV6-3 and TRBJ2-7; D is possibly TRBD1 or TRBD2 (5 bases each). CDR3 length: 14 amino acids. In germline, CDR1 is MNHEY, CDR2 SVGEGT. Trimming left V 6 bases short and J 3 bases short, with 15 bases between. The CDR3 nucleotides are TGTGCCAGCAGGCCTCGGGACGGGTTCTACGAGCAGTACTTC. Encoded protein: CASRPRDGFYEQYF.

This clonotype was observed many times. The chain uses TRBV7-3 and TRBJ2-6, with D perhaps being TRBD1 or TRBD2 (5 bases each). V was pared by 5 bases and J by 3 bases, with 14 bases between. The CDR3 contains 16 residues. Germline V gene sequence: CDR1 SGHTA, CDR2 FQGTGA. CDR3 amino acids: CASSPGPRDGANVLTF. CDR3 nucleotides: TGTGCCAGCAGCCCGGGACCCCGGGATGGGGCCAACGTCCTGACTTTC.

This clonotype was detected many times. The CDR3 is CASSAGTGGADTQYF. The CDR3 region has the DNA TGCGCCAGCAGCGCCGGGACAGGGGGCGCAGATACGCAGTATTTT. V and J are TRBV5-1 and TRBJ2-3; 12 bases map to TRBD1. The CDR3 sequence is 15 residues long. In germline, CDR1 is SGHRS, CDR2 YFSETQ. J was trimmed by 4 bases and V by 4 bases; bases with no gene match: 4. Based on the CDR3 plus reference TRBV5-1 and TRBJ2-3, the full variable domain is KAGVTQTPRYLIKTRGQQVTLSCSPISGHRSVSWYQQTPGQGLQFLFEYFSETQRNKGNFPGRFSGRQFSNSRSEMNVSTLELGDSALYLCASSAGTGGADTQYFGPGTRLTVL.

This clonotype was observed a handful of times. This rearrangement joins TRBV4-1 to TRBJ2-3; no clear D. CDR3 length: 15 residues. The ends were cut back, 7 bases at V and 1 base at J, with 15 bases in the middle. The germline CDR1 and CDR2 sequences are MGHRA and YSYEKL. The CDR3, as DNA: TGCGCCAGCACCCGATACCCGTCTCGCACAGATACGCAGTATTTT. Encoded protein: CASTRYPSRTDTQYF.

This clonotype appeared many times. CDR3 nucleotides: TGTGCCAGCAGTGAAGTGGCAGCGGGAGTCGGCGGGGAGCTGTTTTTT. It yields the protein CASSEVAAGVGGELFF. The chain joins TRBV2 to TRBJ2-2; 8 nucleotides line up with TRBD2. Germline V gene sequence: CDR1 SNHLY, CDR2 FYNNEI. The CDR3 has 16 residues. V shed 1 base and J 7 bases; nucleotides not matched to a gene: 8.

Note on this clonotype: Just one base apart from a much larger clone, this may be a read error. The V and J genes are TRBV4-1 and TRBJ2-7, with D maybe TRBD1 (6 bases). The CDR3 is 16 amino acids. Trimming took off 2 bases at V and 0 bases at J, with 14 bases between the two ends. Germline CDR1 is MGHRA and CDR2 is YSYEKL. The CDR3 region has the DNA TGCGCCAGCAGCCAATCCCCTAAGACAGGCTCCTACGAGCAGTACTTC. It specifies CASSQSPKTGSYEQYF.

To note about this clonotype: Being one base from a much bigger clone, this may be a read error. V gene TRBV20-1 combines with J gene TRBJ2-1, with a possible D match to TRBD2 (5 bases). Germline V CDR1 and CDR2: DFQATT, SNEGSKA (reference sequence). The CDR3 has 14 residues. V dropped 2 bases and J dropped 7 bases, with 15 bases sitting between them. The CDR3 DNA is TGCAGTGCTAGAAGCGCGGGCAAGGCTAATGAGCAGTTCTTC. This translates into CSARSAGKANEQFF.

This clonotype has ten or more counts. The chain uses TRBV28 and TRBJ2-5; D could derive from TRBD1 or TRBD2 (5 bases each). Germline V lookup: CDR1 MDHEN, CDR2 SYDVKM. Trimming removed 6 bases at V and 1 base at J, with 9 bases between. The CDR3 totals 13 residues. CDR3 residues: CASRLGTQETQYF. Here the CDR3 DNA reads TGTGCCAGCAGGCTCGGGACCCAAGAGACCCAGTACTTC.

The chain has TRBV6-9 and TRBJ2-1, with 11 bases aligning to TRBD2. In germline, CDR1 is MNHGY, CDR2 SVAAGI. CDR3 length: 15 amino acids. With V trimmed by 4 bases and J by 7 bases, 6 bases remained unmatched. This chain's CDR3 is CASSLAGGLLNEQFF. The CDR3 DNA is TGTGCCAGCAGTTTAGCGGGAGGGCTTCTAAATGAGCAGTTCTTC.

As to this clonotype: A read error may explain this, as a much larger clone is one base away. The gene calls are TRBV5-6 and TRBJ2-3; TRBD2 agrees at 7 bases. The CDR3 has 19 residues. Germline V gene lookup returns CDR1 SGHDT and CDR2 YYEEEE. Losses at the gene ends were 4 bases for V and 2 bases for J; bases not matched to a gene: 19. CDR3 nucleotide sequence: TGTGCCAGCAGCCCATACTTGAGCGGGGCTACCTGGGACACAGATACGCAGTATTTT. This codes for CASSPYLSGATWDTDTQYF.

On this clonotype: It may be a read error: a sequence one base away is much more abundant. The V call is TRBV28, the J call TRBJ1-5, with D unresolved. Between the trimmed V and J ends, which lost 6 bases and 7 bases, there was a span of 22 bases. Germline-derived CDR1 and CDR2 are MDHEN and SYDVKM. The CDR3 consists of 16 residues. The CDR3 nucleotides read TGTGCCAGCAGACCCGGACCCCAAGAAAGGAGACAGCCCCAGCATTTT. Translated, it gives CASRPGPQERRQPQHF.

This clonotype came up many times. This chain uses TRBV12-3 or TRBV12-4 with TRBJ1-1, with D hard to call. This CDR3 has 12 residues. The V gene lost 3 bases and the J gene lost 4 bases, with 6 bases spanning the gap. The CDR3: CASSFSSTEAFF. In DNA form, the CDR3 reads TGTGCCAGCAGTTTTTCTTCCACTGAAGCTTTCTTT.

The chain uses TRBV12-3 or TRBV12-4 and TRBJ1-5; a weak D match, TRBD1 (5 bases). The CDR3 consists of 14 residues. Between the trimmed V and J ends, which lost 2 bases and 7 bases, there was a span of 12 bases. CDR3 bases: TGTGCCAGCAGTTTACCGGGGCGGGGACAGCCCCAGCATTTT. It yields the protein CASSLPGRGQPQHF.

This clonotype was found many times. The gene calls are TRBV6-1 and TRBJ1-2; the D gene is possibly TRBD1 (5 bases). The CDR3 covers 16 residues. V lost 5 bases and J lost 5, with 21 bases in between. Germline V gives CDR1 MNHNS, CDR2 SASEGT. The CDR3 DNA reads as TGTGCCAGCAGTTCGTACCCGGGACCTACGGAATATGGCTACACCTTC. Translated: CASSSYPGPTEYGYTF.

This clonotype showed up just a few times. The V call is TRBV5-1, the J call TRBJ2-5; perhaps TRBD1 as D (6 bases). Trimming shortened V by 4 bases and J by 3 bases, and 16 bases separated the two germline ends. The CDR3 is 15 residues long. Looked up from germline, CDR1 is SGHRS and CDR2 is YFSETQ. The CDR3 loop is CASSPGGDPEETQYF. The CDR3 DNA reads as TGCGCCAGCAGCCCTGGGGGCGATCCCGAAGAGACCCAGTACTTC.

In its sample, this clonotype was seen many times. The genes are TRBV20-1 and TRBJ2-5; 11 nucleotides align to TRBD2. The CDR3 spans 15 residues. V dropped 3 bases and J dropped 1; count of bases not matched to a gene: 4. Germline-derived CDR1 and CDR2 are DFQATT and SNEGSKA (reference sequence). The CDR3, as DNA: TGCAGTGCTAGCCGACTAGCGGGGTCCCAAGAGACCCAGTACTTC. Its translation: CSASRLAGSQETQYF.

This clonotype was picked up many times. V gene TRBV6-1 combines with J gene TRBJ1-5; weak D call: TRBD1 (6 bases). Germline CDR1 is MNHNS and CDR2 is SASEGT. The CDR3 loop spans 15 amino acids. V was cut by 6 bases and J by 2 bases, with 14 bases left in between. CDR3 sequence: CASRSNRAGNQPQHF. The CDR3 DNA sequence: TGTGCCAGCAGGTCTAACAGGGCGGGCAATCAGCCCCAGCATTTT.

This chain connects TRBV27 to TRBJ1-4, with D uncertain. Per germline, CDR1 MNHEY and CDR2 SMNVEV (reference sequence). Between the trimmed V and J ends, which lost 4 bases and 11 bases, there was a span of 11 bases. This CDR3 spans 12 amino acids. In nucleotides, the CDR3 is TGTGCCAGCAGTTCCCGCTCTGGTAAACTGTTTTTT. Protein: CASSSRSGKLFF.

This clonotype has ten or more counts. The chain has TRBV3-1 and TRBJ2-2; D gene ambiguous. Trimming cost V 5 bases and J 6 bases, with 16 bases left between them. The germline V gene has CDR1 LGHDT and CDR2 YNNKEL (reference sequence). This CDR3 has 15 residues. This chain's CDR3 is CASSYLRASAGELFF. The CDR3 nucleotides read TGTGCCAGCAGCTACCTTAGGGCGTCGGCCGGGGAGCTGTTTTTT.

This clonotype was recorded many times. This sequence joins TRBV12-3 or TRBV12-4 and TRBJ2-7, with TRBD2 matching 7 bases. The ends lost 5 bases at V and 2 bases at J; junction bases unmatched: 12. The CDR3 has 16 residues. The CDR3 DNA sequence: TGTGCCAGCAGTCATACCCTTTGGGGACTAACCTACGAGCAGTACTTC. Its protein product is CASSHTLWGLTYEQYF.

The chain is built from TRBV10-3 and TRBJ1-5; tentative D call: TRBD1 (5 bases). V was shortened by 10 bases and J by 0 bases, with 7 bases between the two germline ends. CDR1 is ENHRY and CDR2 is SYGVKD in the germline V gene. The CDR3 extends over 12 amino acids. CDR3 sequence reads: CATGDSNQPQHF. The DNA of the CDR3 is TGTGCCACGGGGGATAGCAATCAGCCCCAGCATTTT.

Many counts were recorded for this clonotype. The chain recombines TRBV11-2 with TRBJ2-4; 10 bases are a match to TRBD1. Germline lookup yields CDR1 SGHAT and CDR2 FQNNGV. There are 15 residues in the CDR3. The trim removed 5 bases at V and 4 bases at J, leaving 5 bases unmatched. Here the CDR3 DNA reads TGTGCCAGCAGCCCCGGGACAGGGGATAAAAACATTCAGTACTTC. It codes for CASSPGTGDKNIQYF.

This clonotype appeared many times. The chain links TRBV6-2 or TRBV6-3 to TRBJ2-1, with TRBD2 matching over 11 bases. Losses at the gene ends were 4 bases for V and 4 bases for J; bases not matched to a gene: 12. Germline CDR1 reads MNHEY; CDR2 reads SVGEGT. This CDR3 has 18 residues. CDR3 residues: CASSSSGRLSLNYNEQFF. CDR3 nucleotides: TGTGCCAGCAGTTCTAGCGGGAGGCTCTCACTTAATTACAATGAGCAGTTCTTC.